This T cell receptor beta chain originates from a study of blood T cell repertoires in COVID-19. Authors' methods: Reference gene primer amplification gave estimated nucleated cell counts. Only in-frame clones appear in the TCRdb table, and some are missing; sequencing was by immunoSEQ multiplex PCR. V and J calls and clone size come straight from that table; D and trimming were deduced from the DNA. The sample yields roughly 110,000 clones, roughly 88% seen once. Trimming left V 3 bases short and J 8 bases short, with 16 bases between. The CDR3 is made up of 14 amino acids. Per the germline V gene, CDR1 is SNHLY and CDR2 is FYNNEI.

This sequence originates from a woman aged 70 to 79 with acute or convalescent COVID-19. V usage is TRBV2 and J usage is TRBJ1-1; unclear D gene. Sequencing was carried out using peripheral blood. The CDR3: CASSDRRLGLEAFF. Here the CDR3 DNA reads TGTGCCAGCAGTGATCGAAGGCTGGGCTTAGAAGCTTTCTTT.